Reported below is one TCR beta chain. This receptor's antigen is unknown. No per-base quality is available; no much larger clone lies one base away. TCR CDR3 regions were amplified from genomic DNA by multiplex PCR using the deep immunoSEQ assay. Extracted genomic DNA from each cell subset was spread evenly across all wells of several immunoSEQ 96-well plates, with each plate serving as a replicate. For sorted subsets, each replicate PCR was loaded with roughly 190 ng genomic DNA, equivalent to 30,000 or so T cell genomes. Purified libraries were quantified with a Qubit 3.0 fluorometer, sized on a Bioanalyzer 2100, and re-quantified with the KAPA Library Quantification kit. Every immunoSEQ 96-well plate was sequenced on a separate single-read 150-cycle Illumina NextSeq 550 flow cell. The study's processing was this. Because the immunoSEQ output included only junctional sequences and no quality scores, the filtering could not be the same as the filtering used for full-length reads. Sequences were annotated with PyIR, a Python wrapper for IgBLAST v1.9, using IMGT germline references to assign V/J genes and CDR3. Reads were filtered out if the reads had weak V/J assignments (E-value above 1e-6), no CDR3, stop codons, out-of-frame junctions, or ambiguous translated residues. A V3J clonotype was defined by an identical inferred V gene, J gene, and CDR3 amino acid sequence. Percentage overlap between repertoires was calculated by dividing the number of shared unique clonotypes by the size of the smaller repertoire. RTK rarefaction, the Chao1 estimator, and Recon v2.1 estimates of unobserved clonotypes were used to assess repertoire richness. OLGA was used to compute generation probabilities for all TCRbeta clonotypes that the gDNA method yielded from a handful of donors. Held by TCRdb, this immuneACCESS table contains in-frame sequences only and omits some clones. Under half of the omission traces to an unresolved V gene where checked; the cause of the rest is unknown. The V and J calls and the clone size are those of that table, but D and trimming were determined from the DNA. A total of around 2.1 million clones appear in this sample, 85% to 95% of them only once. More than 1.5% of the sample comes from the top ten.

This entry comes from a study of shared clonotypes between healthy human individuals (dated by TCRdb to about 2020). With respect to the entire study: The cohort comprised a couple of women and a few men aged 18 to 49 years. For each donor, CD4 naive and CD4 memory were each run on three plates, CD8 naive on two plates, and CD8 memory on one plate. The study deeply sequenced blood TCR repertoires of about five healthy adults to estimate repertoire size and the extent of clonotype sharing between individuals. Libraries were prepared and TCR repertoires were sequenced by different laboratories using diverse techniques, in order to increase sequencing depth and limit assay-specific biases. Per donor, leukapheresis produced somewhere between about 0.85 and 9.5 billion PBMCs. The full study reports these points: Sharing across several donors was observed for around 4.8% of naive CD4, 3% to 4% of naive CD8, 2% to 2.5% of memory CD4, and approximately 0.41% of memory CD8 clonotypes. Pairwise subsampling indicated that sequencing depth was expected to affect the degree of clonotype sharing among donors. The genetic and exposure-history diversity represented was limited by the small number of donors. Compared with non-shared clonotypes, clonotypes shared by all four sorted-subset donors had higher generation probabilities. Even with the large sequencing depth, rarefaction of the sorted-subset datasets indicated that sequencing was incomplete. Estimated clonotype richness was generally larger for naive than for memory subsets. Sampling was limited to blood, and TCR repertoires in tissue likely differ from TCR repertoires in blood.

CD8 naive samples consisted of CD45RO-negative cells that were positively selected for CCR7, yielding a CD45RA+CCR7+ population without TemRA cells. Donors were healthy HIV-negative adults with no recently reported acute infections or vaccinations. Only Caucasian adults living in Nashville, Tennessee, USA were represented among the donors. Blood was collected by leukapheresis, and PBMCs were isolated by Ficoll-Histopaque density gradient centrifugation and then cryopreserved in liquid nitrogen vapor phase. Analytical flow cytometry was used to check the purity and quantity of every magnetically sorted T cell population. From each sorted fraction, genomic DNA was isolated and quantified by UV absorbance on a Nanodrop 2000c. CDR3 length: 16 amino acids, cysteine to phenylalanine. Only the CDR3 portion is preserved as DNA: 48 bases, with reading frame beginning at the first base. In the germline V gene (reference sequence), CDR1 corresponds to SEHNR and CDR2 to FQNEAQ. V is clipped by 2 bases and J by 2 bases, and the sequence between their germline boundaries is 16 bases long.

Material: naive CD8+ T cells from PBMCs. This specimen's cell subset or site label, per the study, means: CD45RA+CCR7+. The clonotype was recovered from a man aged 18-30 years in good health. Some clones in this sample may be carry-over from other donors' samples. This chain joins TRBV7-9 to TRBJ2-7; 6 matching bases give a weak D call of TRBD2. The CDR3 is CASSLSWGRSPYEQYF. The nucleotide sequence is TGTGCCAGCAGCTTATCCTGGGGGAGGTCCCCCTACGAGCAGTACTTC.